These 11 T cell receptor beta chains were sequenced from one sample in a study of cytomegalovirus exposure and HLA in healthy donors. The primer mix had 60 Vbeta and 13 Jbeta primers. The assay was immunoSEQ multiplex PCR, and TCRdb's table has in-frame clones only and misses some. This table holds 90,000 to 150,000 clones, 74% found once. The sequenced sample was PBMCs. These receptors originate from a woman aged 45 to 65 in good health and CMV-seropositive.

The chain carries TRBV29-1 and TRBJ2-1; D unclear. There are 14 residues in the CDR3. Germline loops: CDR1 SQVTM, CDR2 ANQGSEA. V was trimmed by 7 bases and J by 0 bases, leaving 13 bases between them. The CDR3 loop reads CSASVLSSYNEQFF. The CDR3 DNA sequence: TGCAGCGCGAGCGTTTTGAGCTCCTACAATGAGCAGTTCTTC.

The V gene is TRBV9, the J gene TRBJ1-2; D is ambiguous. This CDR3 contains 13 residues. Germline CDR1 SGDLS, CDR2 YYNGEE. The ends were cut back, 4 bases at V and 2 bases at J, with 9 bases in the middle. CDR3 residues: CASSSPGNYGYTF. Here the CDR3 DNA reads TGTGCCAGCAGCTCGCCGGGAAACTATGGCTACACCTTC.

This clone was counted once. The V call is TRBV18, the J call TRBJ2-3; 7 nucleotides agree with TRBD1. Germline V gene lookup returns CDR1 KGHSH and CDR2 LQKENI. V lost 0 bases, J lost 2 bases, and 2 bases stayed unmatched. This CDR3 has 15 residues. The CDR3 here is CASSPPGQTTDTQYF. The CDR3 DNA sequence: TGTGCCAGCTCACCACCGGGACAGACCACAGATACGCAGTATTTT.

This clone appeared a few times. CDR3 nucleotides: TGCGCCCGGGGGGGAAACACCGGGGAGCTGTTTTTT. This gives the protein CARGGNTGELFF. The V and J genes are TRBV10-2 and TRBJ2-2; 8 bases match TRBD2. Looked up from germline, CDR1 is WSHSY and CDR2 is SAAADI. The V gene end was trimmed by 11 bases and the J gene end by 2 bases; junction bases not matched to a gene: 1. This CDR3 has 12 residues.

The chain recombines TRBV27 with TRBJ2-7, with D maybe TRBD1 (5 bases). The CDR3 covers 15 residues. CDR1 and CDR2 (germline): MNHEY, SMNVEV (reference sequence). The ends were cut back, 4 bases at V and 3 bases at J, with 16 bases in the middle. The CDR3 region is CASSSLGIGDYEQYF. CDR3 DNA: TGTGCCAGCAGTTCCTTGGGCATAGGGGACTACGAGCAGTACTTC.

This rearrangement joins TRBV4-2 to TRBJ2-4; the match to TRBD2 covers 10 bases. Germline lookup yields CDR1 LGHNA and CDR2 YNFKEQ. Germline trimming cut 0 bases from V and 6 bases from J; bases unmatched to any gene: 11. The CDR3 spans 18 residues. The CDR3 protein is CASSQDPSGGALGNIQYF. CDR3 nucleotide sequence: TGTGCCAGCAGCCAAGATCCGAGCGGGGGGGCCCTGGGAAACATTCAGTACTTC.

This chain connects TRBV5-4 to TRBJ1-1, with TRBD1 matching 7 bases. V was clipped by 7 bases and J by 4 bases; unmatched bases: 10. Germline V CDR1 and CDR2: SGHNT, YYREEE (reference sequence). The length of the CDR3 is 14 residues. This CDR3 is CASFETGITTEAFF. For the CDR3, the DNA is TGTGCCAGCTTTGAGACAGGGATCACCACTGAAGCTTTCTTT.

The chain has TRBV5-4 and TRBJ2-6; 7 nucleotides line up with TRBD1. The CDR3 has 17 residues. The V segment lost 4 bases and the J segment 4 bases; nucleotides outside the gene matches: 11. CDR1 and CDR2 from the germline V gene are SGHNT and YYREEE (reference sequence). The CDR3 here is CASSLRLDRSGANVLTF. DNA of the CDR3: TGTGCCAGCAGCCTCCGATTGGACAGGTCGGGGGCCAACGTCCTGACTTTC.

A remark on this clone: Other DNA sequences within the sample encode an identical CDR3. This chain connects TRBV7-2 to TRBJ2-5; 16 bases are a match to TRBD2. The CDR3 spans 17 residues. Germline assignment: CDR1 SGHTA and CDR2 FQGNSA. The V and J ends lost 1 base and 2 bases, in that order; junction bases with no gene match: 1. CDR3 region: CASSLGGLAGGQETQYF. The CDR3 DNA follows: TGTGCCAGCAGCTTAGGGGGACTAGCGGGGGGGCAAGAGACCCAGTACTTC.

The chain uses TRBV5-1 and TRBJ2-3; unclear D gene. This CDR3 has 13 residues. The germline CDR1 and CDR2 sequences are SGHRS and YFSETQ. V lost 4 bases to trimming and J lost 1 base, with 7 bases between them. The CDR3 protein is CASSETGTDTQYF. The CDR3 DNA sequence: TGCGCCAGCAGCGAAACAGGCACAGATACGCAGTATTTT.

Here the CDR3 DNA reads TGTGCCAGCAGCCATTTGGCGGGGACAGGAGGGGACACTGAAGCTTTCTTT. Amino acids: CASSHLAGTGGDTEAFF. This sequence joins TRBV14 and TRBJ1-1; TRBD1 matches 8 bases. This CDR3 is built from 17 residues. Germline V CDR1 and CDR2: SGHDN, FVKESK. Unmatched junction bases numbered 12, after V lost 3 bases and J lost 3 bases.